Below are 21 T cell receptor beta chains sequenced from a single sample in a study of PD-1 blockade in classical Hodgkin lymphoma. Sequencing used immunoSEQ multiplex PCR; TCRdb keeps in-frame clones, though not all of them. The table lists 20,000 or so clones, about 82% of them singletons. Every single patient, without exception, relapsed after autologous stem cell transplantation, and brentuximab vedotin exposure varied. This specimen was peripheral blood mononuclear cells (PBMCs), taken before the second cycle of nivolumab. Receptors originate from a human donor with classical Hodgkin lymphoma.

The CDR3 region is CAWSVSWETQYF. The CDR3 DNA reads TGTGCCTGGAGTGTGTCGTGGGAGACCCAGTACTTC. The chain employs TRBV30 and TRBJ2-5, with D unresolved. CDR1 and CDR2 from the germline V gene are GTSNPN and SVGIG (reference sequence). Between the trimmed V and J ends, which lost 0 bases and 5 bases, there was a span of 7 bases. The CDR3 runs 12 residues.

The genes are TRBV28 and TRBJ2-2; D is undetermined. V shed 8 bases and J shed 7 bases, with 11 bases lying between them. This CDR3 has 12 amino acids. Looked up from germline, CDR1 is MDHEN and CDR2 is SYDVKM. The CDR3 region is CASGRFIGELFF. CDR3 nucleotide sequence: TGTGCCAGCGGCAGGTTTATCGGGGAGCTGTTTTTT.

The rearrangement uses TRBV7-2 and TRBJ1-3, with D unclear. V lost 3 bases and J lost 0, with 18 bases in between. The germline V gene has CDR1 SGHTA and CDR2 FQGNSA. CDR3 length equals 18 residues. The CDR3 reads CASSLFGQIIPSGNTIYF. In nucleotides, the CDR3 is TGTGCCAGCAGCTTGTTTGGTCAGATCATCCCCTCTGGAAACACCATATATTTT.

The chain uses TRBV28 and TRBJ1-4; no clear D gene. Germline values: CDR1 MDHEN, CDR2 SYDVKM. The CDR3 contains 11 residues. Deletions cut 8 bases from V and 6 bases from J, with 7 bases between. CDR3 sequence reads: CASYWDEKLFF. CDR3 DNA: TGTGCCAGCTACTGGGATGAAAAACTGTTTTTT.

The V and J genes are TRBV19 and TRBJ2-5, with D maybe TRBD1 (6 bases). Trimming shortened V by 2 bases and J by 5 bases, and 15 bases separated the two germline ends. Per the germline V gene, CDR1 is LNHDA and CDR2 is SQIVND (reference sequence). The CDR3 loop spans 15 amino acids. DNA of the CDR3: TGTGCCAGTAGTATATCCGATAGGGGGACGGAGACCCAGTACTTC. Its protein is CASSISDRGTETQYF.

This clone occurred a few times. The chain joins TRBV7-8 to TRBJ2-7, with TRBD2 identical over 8 bases. This CDR3 comprises 13 residues. The J segment lost 5 bases and the V segment lost 5 bases, leaving 5 bases of the junction unmatched. The V gene's germline CDR1 is SGHVS and CDR2 FQNEAQ. The CDR3 DNA reads TGTGCCAGCAGCCCTCCGGGACTAGACGAGCAGTACTTC. Amino acid sequence: CASSPPGLDEQYF. Variable domain in full (rest from reference TRBV7-8 and TRBJ2-7): GAGVSQSPRYKVAKRGQDVALRCDPISGHVSLFWYQQALGQGPEFLTYFQNEAQLDKSGLPSDRFFAERPEGSVSTLKIQRTQQEDSAVYLCASSPPGLDEQYFGPGTRLTVT.

The rearrangement links TRBV27 to TRBJ2-7; D call uncertain. V lost 5 bases and J lost 0, with 8 bases in between. The CDR3 length is 13 residues. Germline V gene data show CDR1 as MNHEY and CDR2 as SMNVEV (reference sequence). CDR3 amino acids: CASSPLGSYEQYV. CDR3 bases: TGTGCCAGCAGTCCGCTTGGCTCCTACGAGCAGTACGTC.

The genes are TRBV7-9 and TRBJ1-2; 10 bases match TRBD1. V was clipped by 6 bases and J by 3 bases; unmatched bases: 10. This CDR3 has 16 amino acids. Germline values: CDR1 SEHNR, CDR2 FQNEAQ (reference sequence). Here the CDR3 DNA reads TGTGCCAGCAGTCCAAAGGGACAGGGGTTCGACTATGGCTACACCTTC. Translating it yields CASSPKGQGFDYGYTF.

This chain uses TRBV5-1 with TRBJ1-6; 9 positions agree with TRBD1. J lost 9 bases, V lost 2 bases, and 6 bases had no gene match. The CDR3 loop spans 15 amino acids. Germline CDR1 is SGHRS and CDR2 is YFSETQ. The CDR3 loop is CASSFSTTGGSPLHF. In nucleotides, the CDR3 is TGCGCCAGCAGCTTTAGTACGACAGGGGGTTCACCCCTCCACTTT.

V gene TRBV6-5 combines with J gene TRBJ2-2; the D is unclear. V was shortened by 0 bases and J by 0 bases, with 5 bases between the two germline ends. The CDR3 loop spans 15 amino acids. Germline CDR1 is MNHEY and CDR2 is SVGAGI. The CDR3 here is CASSYSPANTGELFF. In DNA form, the CDR3 reads TGTGCCAGCAGTTACTCCCCAGCGAACACCGGGGAGCTGTTTTTT.

Written as DNA, the CDR3 is TGTGCCAGCTCACGCGGGACGGGACCTTACGAGCAGTACTTC. Encoded protein: CASSRGTGPYEQYF. The V and J genes are TRBV18 and TRBJ2-7; D is possibly TRBD2 (6 bases). The germline V and J ends were trimmed by 4 bases and 4 bases, with 14 bases remaining between them. CDR1 and CDR2 (germline): KGHSH, LQKENI. The CDR3 sequence is 14 residues long.

This chain joins TRBV2 and TRBJ2-5; D is unresolved. Trimming stripped 6 bases from V and 3 bases from J, with 14 bases between. CDR3 size: 14 residues. Per the germline V gene, CDR1 is SNHLY and CDR2 is FYNNEI. This CDR3 reads CASRTGRIEETQYF. The CDR3, as DNA: TGTGCCAGCAGGACTGGACGGATAGAAGAGACCCAGTACTTC. Full variable domain (missing parts from reference TRBV2 and TRBJ2-5): EPEVTQTPSHQVTQMGQEVILRCVPISNHLYFYWYRQILGQKVEFLVSFYNNEISEKSEIFDDQFSVERPDGSNFTLKIRSTKLEDSAMYFCASRTGRIEETQYFGPGTRLLVL.

The V gene is TRBV7-2, the J gene TRBJ1-5; 9 nucleotides line up with TRBD1. This CDR3 is 15 amino acids long. V shed 4 bases, J shed 6 bases, and the junction held 7 bases outside the gene matches. Germline values: CDR1 SGHTA, CDR2 FQGNSA. This chain's CDR3 is CASSYHRGRGQPQHF. As DNA, the CDR3 is TGTGCCAGCAGCTACCACAGGGGGCGCGGTCAGCCCCAGCATTTT.

The chain combines TRBV29-1 with TRBJ2-7, with 11 bases that match TRBD2. CDR3 length: 16 residues. Trimming at V came to 4 bases and at J to 7 bases, leaving 15 bases not matched to a gene. Germline CDR1 and CDR2: SQVTM and ANQGSEA. The CDR3 DNA follows: TGCAGCGTTGGTTTGGGGACTAGCGGAGTCCCGAGGGAGCAGTACTTC. Its translation is CSVGLGTSGVPREQYF.

V usage is TRBV4-3 and J usage is TRBJ1-6, with D maybe TRBD1 (5 bases). There are 20 residues in the CDR3. Germline lookup yields CDR1 LGHNA and CDR2 YSLEER. Between the trimmed V and J ends, which lost 2 bases and 6 bases, there was a span of 26 bases. The CDR3 DNA is TGCGCCAGCAGCCAAACGGCCCAGATGGGGGAGGGAGGGAGTAATTCACCCCTCCACTTT. Encoded protein: CASSQTAQMGEGGSNSPLHF.

This clone was found once. The chain combines TRBV6-1 with TRBJ2-7; D gene uncertain. This CDR3 has 12 amino acids. Germline CDR1 and CDR2: MNHNS and SASEGT. Trimming removed 6 bases from V and 3 bases from J, with 9 bases in between. The CDR3 here is CASRGLNYEQYF. In DNA, the CDR3 is TGTGCCAGCAGGGGATTGAACTACGAGCAGTACTTC.

The chain has TRBV4-1 and TRBJ1-5; D ambiguous. Germline V lookup: CDR1 MGHRA, CDR2 YSYEKL. The CDR3 is 17 amino acids. Trimming removed 1 base from V and 2 bases from J, with 15 bases in between. The CDR3 DNA reads TGCGCCAGCAGCCAAGCCCCGCTTCTGTACGGCAATCAGCCCCAGCATTTT. Protein sequence: CASSQAPLLYGNQPQHF.

On this clone: Sequence at one end of the junction differs from germline and may be a read error. The chain has TRBV7-7 and TRBJ1-4, with a tentative D call TRBD1 (5 bases). The CDR3 extends over 14 amino acids. Per germline, CDR1 SSHAT and CDR2 FNYEAQ (reference sequence). CDR3 in amino acids: CASSLLPGHEKLFF. The DNA of the CDR3 is TGTGCTAGCAGCCTATTGCCGGGGCATGAAAAACTGTTTTTT.

This rearrangement joins TRBV15 to TRBJ1-2; 8 positions match TRBD1. CDR1 and CDR2 from the germline V gene are LNHNV and YYDKDF (reference sequence). The CDR3 runs 16 residues. Trimming at V came to 2 bases and at J to 6 bases, leaving 11 bases not matched to a gene. DNA for the CDR3: TGTGCCACCAGCAGAACCGGGACAGGCTTAAGGGATGGCTACACCTTC. It yields the protein CATSRTGTGLRDGYTF.

V usage is TRBV4-1 and J usage is TRBJ2-1, with 15 bases identical to TRBD2. Germline CDR1 and CDR2: MGHRA and YSYEKL. The CDR3 length is 18 residues. The trim removed 5 bases at V and 4 bases at J, leaving 9 bases unmatched. The CDR3 bases are TGCGCCAGCAGCGCCCGTCGGACTAGCGGGAGGGCATACAATGAGCAGTTCTTC. Translated, it gives CASSARRTSGRAYNEQFF.

V is TRBV10-2 and J is TRBJ2-7; no clear D. V was shortened by 3 bases and J by 3 bases, with 12 bases between the two germline ends. The V gene's germline CDR1 is WSHSY and CDR2 SAAADI. The CDR3 spans 14 residues. This CDR3 is CASSEMAVGYEQYF. The CDR3 DNA reads as TGCGCCAGCAGTGAAATGGCGGTCGGCTACGAGCAGTACTTC.